This TCR beta chain was retrieved from a study of cytomegalovirus exposure and HLA in healthy donors. The germline gives CDR1 MGHRA, CDR2 YSYEKL. Trimming removed 0 bases from V and 2 bases from J, with 10 bases in between. The CDR3 is 16 residues long. In the PCR, 60 Vbeta and 13 Jbeta primers were used. This table comes from immunoSEQ multiplex PCR, and its TCRdb copy is limited to in-frame clones, with some not included. Of 200,000 or so clones listed, roughly 80% were seen once; the top ten hold over 1.1%. V usage is TRBV4-1 and J usage is TRBJ2-2; possible D gene TRBD1, 6 bases. Material for sequencing was PBMCs. The sequence came from a girl between 5 and 17 years old in good health and CMV-seronegative. This CDR3 is CASSQEGQFNTGELFF. For the CDR3, the DNA is TGCGCCAGCAGCCAAGAAGGACAGTTTAACACCGGGGAGCTGTTTTTT.